The clone carrying this TCR beta chain was seen more than once but under ten times. Its antigen is not identified. The CDR3 does not close with the conserved phenylalanine or tryptophan, likely indicating a read error. It is unclear where the CDR3 begins or ends on the DNA, so no DNA is shown, and the CDR3 is as TCRdb lists it. Profiled with immunoSEQ multiplex PCR; TCRdb holds only in-frame clones, not every one. The sample has 50,000 or so clones, 65% to 80% seen once. The data belong to a study of vaccination effects on CD4 cells after COVID-19. The wider study: Samples were collected from a few convalescent patients early and late following vaccination. A median of 72 days separated the second dose and sampling. Approximately 2 million PBMC were seeded per well and grown in the presence of about 9 IU/ml IL-2 and approximately 11 ug/ml peptides. Study observations and caveats: Clones from infection and from vaccination both contracted markedly late after vaccination.

Once cultured for approximately eleven days, the cells underwent separation to obtain CD4+ T cells. Their SARS-CoV-2 infection, verified by PCR, occurred between March and December 2020. It was two doses of either the BNT162b2 or mRNA-1273 vaccine that participants received. Counting both end residues, the CDR3 totals 8 amino acids. The germline V gene has CDR1 SGHTA and CDR2 FQGTGA. The chain recombines TRBV7-3 with TRBJ2-7; the table's D gene call, TRBD1, was not cross checked with the DNA. The sequence was obtained from a human donor who had a prior SARS-CoV-2 infection. The source was CD4+ T cells from PBMCs cultured without peptide, collected after COVID-19 vaccination. CDR3 residues: CASSSGVA.